One sample yielded the 13 T cell receptor beta chains listed below, sequenced in a study of vaccination and CD4 T cells after COVID-19 (dated 2022 in TCRdb). Library preparation used PCR. Sequencing used an Illumina iSeq 100. TCR sequencing of DNA from cultured CD4+ T cells used the Oncomine TCR Beta short-read assay at the Johns Hopkins FTIC core. The public reads were reanalyzed by TCRdb: fastp trimming at Q25, MiXCR alignment, in-frame beta chains only. When rows share a CDR3 protein, they turn into one entry using the most common DNA and genes. The sample includes around 15,000 distinct CDR3 sequences, with around 52% observed a single time. Less than 10% of the sample comes from the top ten. These TCRs are of unknown antigen specificity. The sample's treatment or condition label, decoded: roughly nine-day PBMC culture with coronavirus spike peptide pools or control peptides (ViraFEST assay). The sample comprised CD4+ T cells from blood, cultured in vitro. The receptor set was obtained from a human donor who had recovered from COVID-19.

A few counts support this clonotype. This sequence joins TRBV9 and TRBJ1-6; 11 bases fit TRBD1. In germline, CDR1 is SGDLS, CDR2 YYNGEE. The CDR3 length is 15 residues. V lost 1 base to trimming and J lost 14 bases; unmatched junction nucleotides: 8. The CDR3 loop is CASSVRGTGGVALHF. As DNA, the CDR3 is TGTGCCAGCAGCGTACGAGGGACAGGGGGTGTCGCCCTCCACTTT.

The chain employs TRBV24-1 and TRBJ2-3; TRBD2 matches 13 bases. From germline, CDR1 is KGHDR and CDR2 SFDVKD. The CDR3 is made up of 16 amino acids. V trimming: 4 bases; J trimming: 4 bases; junction bases outside the gene matches: 4. CDR3: CATSDPTSGRSDTQYF. CDR3 nucleotides: TGTGCCACCAGTGACCCGACTAGCGGGAGGTCAGATACGCAGTATTTT.

The chain carries TRBV28 and TRBJ2-7; tentatively, D is TRBD1 or TRBD2 (6 bases each). V gave up 2 bases and J gave up 6 bases, with 14 bases separating them. This CDR3 contains 14 residues. Germline V CDR1 and CDR2: MDHEN, SYDVKM. The CDR3 coding sequence is TGTGCCAGCAGTTTAATGGGGGGCACCCTCGAGCAGTACTTC. Protein: CASSLMGGTLEQYF.

A few counts support this clonotype. The V gene is TRBV20-1, the J gene TRBJ1-6; a weak D match, TRBD1 (6 bases). Germline CDR1 DFQATT, CDR2 SNEGSKA (reference sequence). V was cut by 6 bases and J by 5 bases, with 11 bases left in between. The CDR3 loop spans 13 amino acids. The CDR3 reads CSAGSGDNSPLHF. The CDR3 DNA follows: TGCAGTGCAGGTTCAGGGGATAATTCACCCCTCCACTTT.

The chain combines TRBV20-1 with TRBJ2-1; 13 nucleotides match TRBD2. Trimming at V came to 6 bases and at J to 10 bases, leaving 12 bases not matched to a gene. The germline V gene encodes CDR1 DFQATT and CDR2 SNEGSKA (reference sequence). The CDR3 has 15 residues. CDR3 nucleotide sequence: TGCAGTGCACGCAAAACTAGCGGGAGGGCTTGGGAGCAGTTCTTC. It specifies CSARKTSGRAWEQFF.

The chain couples TRBV7-3 to TRBJ1-6; 10 positions match TRBD1. Trimming at V came to 4 bases and at J to 7 bases, leaving 1 base not matched to a gene. The CDR3 covers 14 residues. Germline V lookup: CDR1 SGHTA, CDR2 FQGTGA. The CDR3 sequence: CASSWTGGNSPLHF. The CDR3 DNA sequence: TGTGCCAGCAGCTGGACAGGGGGGAATTCACCCCTCCACTTT.

This clonotype was observed a handful of times. The genes are TRBV6-1 and TRBJ2-3; the match to TRBD1 covers 8 bases. This CDR3 is built from 15 residues. Per the germline V gene, CDR1 is MNHNS and CDR2 is SASEGT. The V segment lost 7 bases and the J segment 1 base; nucleotides outside the gene matches: 7. The CDR3 DNA is TGTGCCAGCAAAAGGATGGGACAGGGCACAGATACGCAGTATTTT. Translation: CASKRMGQGTDTQYF.

V and J are TRBV6-2 or TRBV6-3 and TRBJ1-5, with 8 bases lining up with TRBD1. After removal of 6 bases from V and 6 bases from J, the junction contained 10 bases not matched to a gene. This CDR3 spans 15 amino acids. Germline loops: CDR1 MNHEY, CDR2 SVGEGT. The CDR3 sequence is CASSPRGQGLQPQHF. As DNA, the CDR3 is TGTGCCAGCAGCCCACGTGGACAGGGTCTTCAGCCCCAGCATTTT.

The chain combines TRBV5-1 with TRBJ1-5; D uncertain. V lost 5 bases and J 4 bases, leaving 10 bases between the germline ends. Germline CDR1 SGHRS, CDR2 YFSETQ. This CDR3 spans 13 amino acids. As DNA, the CDR3 is TGCGCCAGCAGTATTGGCCCAAATCAGCCCCAGCATTTT. It yields the protein CASSIGPNQPQHF.

This clonotype turned up a few times. In DNA, the CDR3 is TGTGCCAGCAGCTTCACAGACAGGGTGGGTCAGCCCCAGCATTTT. Protein sequence: CASSFTDRVGQPQHF. The chain combines TRBV7-8 with TRBJ1-5; 7 nucleotides line up with TRBD1. The V segment lost 3 bases and the J segment 6 bases; nucleotides outside the gene matches: 8. The CDR3 runs 15 residues. Germline-derived CDR1 and CDR2 are SGHVS and FQNEAQ.

The chain uses TRBV5-4 and TRBJ2-7; D is possibly TRBD1 or TRBD2 (7 bases each). CDR1 and CDR2 (germline): SGHNT, YYREEE (reference sequence). V was trimmed by 5 bases and J by 2 bases, leaving 17 bases between them. The CDR3 loop spans 15 amino acids. CDR3 residues: CASSPRQGGPYEQYF. In nucleotides, the CDR3 is TGTGCCAGCAGTCCCAGACAGGGAGGGCCCTACGAGCAGTACTTC.

The V gene is TRBV30, the J gene TRBJ2-7; 8 bases map to TRBD1. The V and J ends lost 1 base and 2 bases, in that order; junction bases with no gene match: 13. CDR3 length: 17 residues. Germline CDR1 is GTSNPN and CDR2 is SVGIG (reference sequence). The CDR3 nucleotides read TGTGCCTGGAGTGGGATGGGCAGGGGGCCTATGGCCTACGAGCAGTACTTC. It is translated as CAWSGMGRGPMAYEQYF.

This clonotype was picked up a small number of times. The V gene is TRBV6-1, the J gene TRBJ2-5; 7 bases are shared with TRBD1. Looked up from germline, CDR1 is MNHNS and CDR2 is SASEGT. The CDR3 spans 15 residues. V lost 5 bases to trimming and J lost 7 bases; unmatched junction nucleotides: 13. CDR3 in DNA: TGTGCCAGCAGTCACAATACAGGGGACGTGGCGACCCAGTACTTC. Translated: CASSHNTGDVATQYF.